The clone carrying this T cell receptor (beta chain) was recorded only once. These data come from a study of blood T cell repertoires in COVID-19. Sequencing used immunoSEQ multiplex PCR; TCRdb keeps in-frame clones, though not all of them. The sample shows approximately 350,000 clones, roughly 87% of them seen only once. Material: PBMCs or T cells enriched from blood (not recorded which). The TCR originated in a woman aged 25 to 45 who had recovered from COVID-19.

CDR3 sequence (DNA): TGTGCCAGTAGTTATGAGGGCCCAAACTATGGCTACACCTTC. Translated: CASSYEGPNYGYTF. The chain carries TRBV19 and TRBJ1-2; D is uncertain. Trimming left V 5 bases short and J 2 bases short, with 12 bases between. The CDR3 contains 14 residues. Germline values: CDR1 LNHDA, CDR2 SQIVND (reference sequence).